This T cell receptor (beta chain) is drawn from a study of early T cells in non-severe SARS-CoV-2 infection. The CDR3 length is 15 residues. V was cut by 2 bases and J by 3 bases, with 13 bases left in between. TCRdb called the 5' RACE reads again in MiXCR, with one record for every CDR3 protein. Seen here are 55,000 to 80,000 distinct CDR3 sequences, about 12% observed once, and the top ten hold around 5.8%. This receptor was identified in an adult who was a healthcare worker with PCR-confirmed SARS-CoV-2 infection or an uninfected control (not recorded which). The sequencing input was whole blood. The chain combines TRBV12-3 or TRBV12-4 with TRBJ2-5; D perhaps matches TRBD1 (7 bases). CDR3 sequence reads: CASSLRAGQKETQYF. CDR3 sequence (DNA): TGTGCCAGCAGTTTAAGGGCGGGACAGAAAGAGACCCAGTACTTC.